This T cell receptor (beta chain) was documented in a study of cytomegalovirus exposure and HLA in healthy donors. Study results and limitations: Cytomegalovirus association was listed for 164 TCR beta chains.

PCR involved 60 Vbeta and 13 Jbeta primers. Assay used: immunoSEQ multiplex PCR; TCRdb lists only in-frame clones, some missing. Here the sample table reports 100,000 to 150,000 clones. Germline CDR1 reads MGHRA; CDR2 reads YSYEKL. J gave up 4 bases and V 5 bases, and 7 bases lay outside the gene matches. The CDR3 has 15 amino acids. A note on this clone: What it recognizes is unknown.

Healthy bone marrow donors supplied every sample. The sequence derives from a man aged 40-49 years in good health and CMV-seronegative. The chain combines TRBV4-1 with TRBJ2-5, with 10 bases aligning to TRBD1. The sequencing sample was made of PBMCs. This CDR3 reads CASSFSDRGGETQYF. CDR3 nucleotides: TGCGCCAGCAGCTTCTCGGACAGGGGGGGAGAGACCCAGTACTTC.